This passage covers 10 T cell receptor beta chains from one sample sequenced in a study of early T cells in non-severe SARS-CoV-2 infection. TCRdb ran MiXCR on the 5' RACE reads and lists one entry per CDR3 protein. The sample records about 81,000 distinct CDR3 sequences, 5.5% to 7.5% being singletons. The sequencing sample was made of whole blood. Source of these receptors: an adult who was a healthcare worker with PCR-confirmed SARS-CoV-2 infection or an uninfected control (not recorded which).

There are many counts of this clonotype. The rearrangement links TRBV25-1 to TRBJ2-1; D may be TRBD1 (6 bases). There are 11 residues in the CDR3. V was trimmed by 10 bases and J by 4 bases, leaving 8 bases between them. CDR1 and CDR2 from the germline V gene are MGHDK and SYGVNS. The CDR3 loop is CATGTYNEQFF. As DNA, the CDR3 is TGTGCCACCGGGACATACAATGAGCAGTTCTTC.

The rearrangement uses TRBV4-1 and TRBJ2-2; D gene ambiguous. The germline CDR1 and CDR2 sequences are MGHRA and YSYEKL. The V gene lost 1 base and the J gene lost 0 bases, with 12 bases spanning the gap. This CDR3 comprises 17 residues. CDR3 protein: CASSQVFQDSNTGELFF. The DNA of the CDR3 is TGCGCCAGCAGCCAAGTGTTTCAGGATTCGAACACCGGGGAGCTGTTTTTT.

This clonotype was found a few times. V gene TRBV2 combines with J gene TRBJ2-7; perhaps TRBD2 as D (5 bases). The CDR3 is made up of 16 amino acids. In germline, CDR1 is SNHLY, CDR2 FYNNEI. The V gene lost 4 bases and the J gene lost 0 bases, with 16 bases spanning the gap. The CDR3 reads CASSGFRTGNSYEQYF. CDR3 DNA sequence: TGTGCCAGCAGTGGATTTCGGACTGGGAACTCCTACGAGCAGTACTTC.

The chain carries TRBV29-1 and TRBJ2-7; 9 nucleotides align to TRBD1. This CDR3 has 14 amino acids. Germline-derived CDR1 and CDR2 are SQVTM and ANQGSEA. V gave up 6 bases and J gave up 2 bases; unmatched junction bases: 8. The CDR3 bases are TGCAGCGTACCGTGGACAGGGGTAGCCTACGAGCAGTACTTC. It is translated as CSVPWTGVAYEQYF.

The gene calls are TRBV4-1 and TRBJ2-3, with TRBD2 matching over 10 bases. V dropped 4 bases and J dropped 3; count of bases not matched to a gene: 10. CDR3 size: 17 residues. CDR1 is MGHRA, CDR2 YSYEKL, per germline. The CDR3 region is CASSPKGLAGVTDTQYF. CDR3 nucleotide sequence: TGCGCCAGCAGCCCGAAGGGCCTAGCGGGAGTGACAGATACGCAGTATTTT.

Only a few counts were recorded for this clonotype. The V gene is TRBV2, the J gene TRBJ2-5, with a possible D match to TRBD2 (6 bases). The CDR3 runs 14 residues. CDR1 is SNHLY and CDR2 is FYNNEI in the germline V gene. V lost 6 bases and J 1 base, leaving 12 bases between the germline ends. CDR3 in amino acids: CASRPDYAQETQYF. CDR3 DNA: TGTGCCAGCAGACCGGACTACGCCCAAGAGACCCAGTACTTC.

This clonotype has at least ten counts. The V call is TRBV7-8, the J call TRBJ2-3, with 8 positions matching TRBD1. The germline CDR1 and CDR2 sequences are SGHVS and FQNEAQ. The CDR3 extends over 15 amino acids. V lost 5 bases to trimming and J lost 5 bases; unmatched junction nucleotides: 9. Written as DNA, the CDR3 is TGTGCCAGCAGCCCGGACAGGGCAAGGGGAGATACGCAGTATTTT. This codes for CASSPDRARGDTQYF.

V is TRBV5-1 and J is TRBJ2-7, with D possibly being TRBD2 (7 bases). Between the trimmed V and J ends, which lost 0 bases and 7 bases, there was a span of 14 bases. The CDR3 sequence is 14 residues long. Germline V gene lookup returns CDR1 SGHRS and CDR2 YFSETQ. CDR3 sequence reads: CASSLDTGGREQYF. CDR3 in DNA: TGCGCCAGCAGCTTGGACACGGGGGGCCGTGAGCAGTACTTC.

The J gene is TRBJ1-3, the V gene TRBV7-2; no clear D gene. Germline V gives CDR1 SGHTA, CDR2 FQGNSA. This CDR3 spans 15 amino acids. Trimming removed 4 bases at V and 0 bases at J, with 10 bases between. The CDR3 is CASSSQIDSGNTIYF. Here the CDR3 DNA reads TGTGCCAGCAGCTCACAAATAGACTCTGGAAACACCATATATTTT.

This chain's CDR3 is CASSLGLGNEQFF. For the CDR3, the DNA is TGCGCCAGCAGCCTGGGACTAGGAAATGAGCAGTTCTTC. The rearrangement joins TRBV5-1 to TRBJ2-1; 8 bases match TRBD2. The CDR3 has 13 residues. The ends lost 4 bases at V and 7 bases at J; junction bases unmatched: 4. CDR1 and CDR2 from the germline V gene are SGHRS and YFSETQ.